The entry below describes one T cell receptor beta chain. The record originates from a study of OX40 agonist ivuxolimab in advanced cancers. Looking at the study overall: Three dose-escalation patients had partial responses: one with hepatocellular carcinoma and two with cutaneous melanoma.

Assay used: immunoSEQ multiplex PCR; TCRdb lists only in-frame clones, some missing. The sample yields 78,000 or so clones, approximately 81% seen once. This receptor was taken from an adult with an advanced solid tumor such as melanoma, head and neck, liver or kidney cancer. Here the sequenced sample was CD4+ or CD8+ T cells sorted from blood, taken in a trial of the OX40 agonist ivuxolimab.

DNA for the CDR3: TGTGCCAGCTCACCAGAGGGGGCTTATGGCTACACCTTC. Translation gives CASSPEGAYGYTF. The chain couples TRBV18 to TRBJ1-2, with 7 nucleotides matching TRBD1. Germline trimming cut 2 bases from V and 5 bases from J; bases unmatched to any gene: 2. The CDR3 consists of 13 residues. Per the germline V gene, CDR1 is KGHSH and CDR2 is LQKENI.